The clone carrying this T cell receptor beta chain came up many times. The authors made TCR cDNA by 5'RACE template switching, adding a universal primer site and UMIs. TCRdb called the 5' RACE reads again in MiXCR, with one record for every CDR3 protein. The sample lists 20,000 to 30,000 distinct CDR3 sequences; roughly 4.5% were seen once. The data belong to a study of T cells after yellow fever vaccination. General observations from the study: Although the secondary response was weaker, it peaked faster, at day 5 versus 15. Once the booster was given, most primary-vaccination clones reappeared, at about 96% for CD4 and around 90% for CD8. Sorted memory subsets showed almost no vaccine-responding clonotypes on day 0.

V lost 5 bases and J 5 bases, leaving 12 bases between the germline ends. This CDR3 region has 14 residues. Germline values: CDR1 SGHTA, CDR2 FQGNSA. The chain joins TRBV7-2 to TRBJ1-4; TRBD1 might be the D (6 bases). The sequencing here drew on PBMCs, either bulk or a sorted T-cell subset (CD4+, CD8+, memory, or dextramer-sorted; not recorded which), taken on the day of the yellow fever booster vaccination. This clonotype originated in a young man who received the YFV17D yellow fever vaccine. CDR3 residues: CASSPRGENEKLFF. The CDR3 DNA reads as TGTGCCAGCAGCCCAAGGGGGGAGAATGAAAAACTGTTTTTT.